The 29 T cell receptor beta chains below all came from one sample that was sequenced in a study of shared clonotypes between healthy human individuals (dated by TCRdb to about 2020). Library preparation employed the immunoSEQ multiplex PCR assay. TCRdb mirrors the immuneACCESS table, restricted to in-frame sequences. Some clones are absent from its copies; in checked studies, under half trace to an unresolved V gene, and the reason for the others is unknown. This sample gives millions of clones in total; 90% to 95% of them show up just once. The ten biggest clones cover 0.13% of the sample. Sequencing was carried out using naive CD4+ T cells sorted from blood. Per the publication, the cell subset or site label means: CD45RA+ positively selected. These receptors all come from a young man in good health.

V and J are TRBV6-1 and TRBJ2-7; D may match TRBD1 or TRBD2 (5 bases each). Looked up from germline, CDR1 is MNHNS and CDR2 is SASEGT. This CDR3 contains 21 residues. V lost 2 bases and J lost 6, with 35 bases in between. DNA of the CDR3: TGTGCCAGCAGTGAACAACCCGGGGCCGGGACGGCCCTCCTAGAGATGGGCGAGCAGTACTTC. Protein sequence: CASSEQPGAGTALLEMGEQYF.

Notes on this clone: The same CDR3 arises from other DNA sequences in this sample as well. V gene TRBV20-1 combines with J gene TRBJ2-5; D possibly corresponds to TRBD2 (5 bases). CDR1 and CDR2 (germline): DFQATT, SNEGSKA (reference sequence). V lost 3 bases to trimming and J lost 3 bases, with 5 bases between them. This CDR3 region has 11 residues. The CDR3 sequence: CSASGEETQYF. CDR3 coding DNA: TGCAGTGCTAGCGGGGAAGAGACCCAGTACTTC.

The J gene is TRBJ1-1, the V gene TRBV7-9; no definite D call. Germline V CDR1 and CDR2: SEHNR, FQNEAQ (reference sequence). V dropped 1 base and J dropped 1 base, with 13 bases sitting between them. The CDR3 totals 16 residues. The CDR3 spells CASSLGLGQTNTEAFF. The CDR3 nucleotides read TGTGCCAGCAGCTTAGGTCTCGGGCAGACGAACACTGAAGCTTTCTTT.

CDR3 loop: CASSPRRDEQYF. Here the CDR3 DNA reads TGTGCCAGCTCACCCCGGAGAGACGAGCAGTACTTC. V and J are TRBV18 and TRBJ2-7; D gene ambiguous. Trimming left V 3 bases short and J 5 bases short, with 8 bases between. Germline-derived CDR1 and CDR2 are KGHSH and LQKENI. This CDR3 contains 12 residues.

This chain joins TRBV5-5 and TRBJ2-5; D remains unclear. Trimming took off 0 bases at V and 1 base at J, with 13 bases between the two ends. There are 16 residues in the CDR3. Germline values: CDR1 SGHKS, CDR2 YYEKEE (reference sequence). CDR3 in amino acids: CASSLGGSVAQETQYF. The CDR3 DNA is TGTGCCAGCAGCTTGGGCGGATCGGTGGCCCAAGAGACCCAGTACTTC.

The chain employs TRBV7-8 and TRBJ2-3; D is uncertain. Deletions cut 1 base from V and 10 bases from J, with 12 bases between. The CDR3 covers 13 residues. Looked up from germline, CDR1 is SGHVS and CDR2 is FQNEAQ. CDR3 DNA: TGTGCCAGCAGCTTAGGAAGCCAGCGAGCGCAGTATTTT. This translates into CASSLGSQRAQYF.

On this clone: This CDR3 is also generated by other DNA sequences in the sample. V gene TRBV18 combines with J gene TRBJ1-1; 7 nucleotides line up with TRBD1. CDR1 and CDR2 (germline): KGHSH, LQKENI. This CDR3 region has 15 residues. J lost 1 base, V lost 3 bases, and 5 bases had no gene match. CDR3 amino acids: CASSPRGQPNTEAFF. The CDR3 DNA reads as TGTGCCAGCTCACCCCGGGGACAGCCGAACACTGAAGCTTTCTTT. Full variable domain (rest looked up from reference TRBV18 and TRBJ1-1): NAGVMQNPRHLVRRRGQEARLRCSPMKGHSHVYWYRQLPEEGLKFMVYLQKENIIDESGMPKERFSAEFPKEGPSILRIQQVVRGDSAAYFCASSPRGQPNTEAFFGQGTRLTVV.

This chain links TRBV5-1 with TRBJ1-2; the D is unclear. From germline, CDR1 is SGHRS and CDR2 YFSETQ. The CDR3 covers 15 residues. V was pared by 4 bases and J by 8 bases, with 21 bases between. CDR3 protein: CASSLGPNLAGGYTF. The CDR3 DNA follows: TGCGCCAGCAGCCTTGGACCTAACCTGGCGGGGGGCTACACCTTC.

The chain employs TRBV2 and TRBJ2-7, with a tentative D call TRBD2 (5 bases). Germline V CDR1 and CDR2: SNHLY, FYNNEI. V shed 5 bases and J shed 3 bases, with 14 bases lying between them. The CDR3 consists of 14 residues. The CDR3 DNA reads as TGTGCCAGCAGTAAGGAGAGGGAGCGCTACGAGCAGTACTTC. Translating it yields CASSKERERYEQYF.

The chain carries TRBV6-5 and TRBJ1-2; 7 bases are shared with TRBD1. The CDR3 has 12 amino acids. Germline V CDR1 and CDR2: MNHEY, SVGAGI. With V trimmed by 8 bases and J by 8 bases, 8 bases remained unmatched. The CDR3 here is CASGQRGQGYTF. The CDR3, as DNA: TGTGCCAGCGGACAGAGGGGGCAAGGCTACACCTTC.

The J gene is TRBJ2-7, the V gene TRBV19; D perhaps matches TRBD2 (5 bases). Between the trimmed V and J ends, which lost 6 bases and 0 bases, there was a span of 15 bases. The germline V gene encodes CDR1 LNHDA and CDR2 SQIVND (reference sequence). The CDR3 is 15 amino acids. The CDR3 protein is CASSPVGSFSYEQYF. As DNA, the CDR3 is TGTGCCAGTAGCCCCGTGGGGAGCTTCTCCTACGAGCAGTACTTC.

This clone was detected once. V is TRBV6-6 and J is TRBJ1-1, with 7 nucleotides matching TRBD1. The CDR3 runs to 13 residues. V lost 6 bases and J lost 4; bases outside the gene matches: 5. Germline-derived CDR1 and CDR2 are MNHNY and SVGAGI (reference sequence). The CDR3 spells CASSQTGLTEAFF. CDR3 nucleotide sequence: TGTGCCAGCAGCCAGACAGGGCTCACTGAAGCTTTCTTT.

This clone was picked up one time. This chain joins TRBV5-5 and TRBJ2-1; D not resolved. Germline CDR1 and CDR2: SGHKS and YYEKEE (reference sequence). This CDR3 comprises 13 residues. Trimming shortened V by 0 bases and J by 6 bases, and 7 bases separated the two germline ends. CDR3 sequence (DNA): TGTGCCAGCAGCTTGGTTCTTCGCAATGAGCAGTTCTTC. Protein product: CASSLVLRNEQFF.

This rearrangement joins TRBV7-7 to TRBJ2-5, with 8 positions matching TRBD1. Germline V gives CDR1 SSHAT, CDR2 FNYEAQ (reference sequence). This CDR3 contains 19 residues. This chain's CDR3 is CATPSRGRQGSFVGETQYF. In DNA, the CDR3 is TGTGCTACCCCGAGTAGGGGAAGACAGGGGAGTTTTGTCGGAGAGACCCAGTACTTC.

As for this clone: The junction and the germline gene differ at one end; a read error may be behind it. The chain has TRBV30 and TRBJ1-2; no clear D gene. The germline gives CDR1 GTSNPN, CDR2 SVGIG (reference sequence). The length of the CDR3 is 11 residues. CDR3 bases: TGTGCCCGGAGTGTAAACTATGGCTACACCTTC. This encodes CARSVNYGYTF.

The chain employs TRBV23-1 and TRBJ2-2; no clear D gene. TRBV23-1 is identified as an open reading frame with a role that is uncertain. The CDR3 length is 14 residues. V was clipped by 4 bases and J by 6 bases, with 12 bases between them. CDR3 coding DNA: TGCGCCAGCAGTCCCCGGCAAGCCTCCGGGGAGCTGTTTTTT. As protein: CASSPRQASGELFF.

The CDR3 region is CASGLVNSPYEQYF. The CDR3 coding sequence is TGTGCTAGTGGTTTGGTAAACAGCCCCTACGAGCAGTACTTC. V is TRBV12-5 and J is TRBJ2-7; the D is unclear. Trimming pared 0 bases from V and 2 bases from J, leaving 8 bases between. CDR3 length: 14 amino acids. Germline V CDR1 and CDR2: LGHNT, FRNRAP.

This clone appeared a single time. J is TRBJ2-1 and V is TRBV6-5, with unresolved D. Per the germline V gene, CDR1 is MNHEY and CDR2 is SVGAGI. Trimming took 11 bases from V and 7 from J, leaving 18 bases between them. The CDR3 is 13 amino acids. CDR3 DNA sequence: TGTGCCCGCCTCGGGTTCCGTGTTAATGAGCAGTTCTTC. Translation: CARLGFRVNEQFF.

The V call is TRBV7-2, the J call TRBJ2-7, with D possibly matching TRBD1 (5 bases). Germline CDR1 and CDR2: SGHTA and FQGNSA. The CDR3 consists of 14 residues. V shed 5 bases and J shed 0 bases, with 11 bases lying between them. This CDR3 reads CASSQDMSSYEQYF. The CDR3 bases are TGTGCCAGCAGCCAGGACATGAGCTCCTACGAGCAGTACTTC.

This rearrangement joins TRBV29-1 to TRBJ2-7; unclear D gene. Germline assignment: CDR1 SQVTM and CDR2 ANQGSEA. The length of the CDR3 is 12 residues. The germline V and J ends were trimmed by 3 bases and 2 bases, with 8 bases remaining between them. Here the CDR3 reads CSVDTDTYEQYF. In DNA, the CDR3 is TGCAGCGTTGATACAGATACCTACGAGCAGTACTTC.

The chain is built from TRBV6-5 and TRBJ2-7, with D possibly matching TRBD2 (7 bases). Germline assignment: CDR1 MNHEY and CDR2 SVGAGI. Trimming left V 6 bases short and J 1 base short, with 16 bases between. The length of the CDR3 is 15 residues. CDR3: CASSRGGANSYEQYF. The CDR3 bases are TGTGCCAGCAGCCGAGGGGGGGCAAATTCCTACGAGCAGTACTTC.

This chain uses TRBV30 with TRBJ2-1; maybe TRBD2 (5 bases). This CDR3 spans 13 amino acids. V lost 2 bases and J lost 5, with 10 bases in between. Per the germline V gene, CDR1 is GTSNPN and CDR2 is SVGIG (reference sequence). The CDR3 spells CAWSTGFHNEQFF. In DNA form, the CDR3 reads TGTGCCTGGAGTACGGGATTTCACAATGAGCAGTTCTTC.

The V call is TRBV14, the J call TRBJ2-2; the D gene is possibly TRBD2 (6 bases). Germline CDR1 SGHDN, CDR2 FVKESK. V lost 4 bases and J lost 4, with 13 bases in between. This CDR3 contains 15 residues. Written as DNA, the CDR3 is TGTGCCAGCAGCCCCACGCGGGAACGCACCGGGGAGCTGTTTTTT. This sequence encodes CASSPTRERTGELFF.

This clone was detected once. This chain links TRBV25-1 with TRBJ2-7; D remains ambiguous. Trimming cost V 1 base and J 4 bases, with 11 bases left between them. Germline CDR1 MGHDK, CDR2 SYGVNS. This CDR3 is 14 amino acids long. CDR3 coding DNA: TGTGCCAGCAGTGAATTGAGGTTCCCGTACGAGCAGTACTTC. Translation: CASSELRFPYEQYF.

The J gene is TRBJ2-5, the V gene TRBV28, with D perhaps TRBD1 (6 bases). This CDR3 comprises 11 residues. Germline CDR1 reads MDHEN; CDR2 reads SYDVKM. V was shortened by 8 bases and J by 5 bases, with 9 bases between the two germline ends. CDR3 sequence reads: CASGGRETQYF. For the CDR3, the DNA is TGTGCCAGCGGGGGCCGCGAGACCCAGTACTTC.

The count of this clone is one. The chain links TRBV2 to TRBJ1-4; TRBD1 matches at 8 bases. CDR1 is SNHLY, CDR2 FYNNEI, per germline. V lost 4 bases to trimming and J lost 2 bases; unmatched junction nucleotides: 3. The CDR3 is made up of 15 amino acids. CDR3 sequence reads: CASSARQGTNEKLFF. The DNA of the CDR3 is TGTGCCAGCAGTGCCAGACAGGGGACTAATGAAAAACTGTTTTTT.

In this sample, this clone turned up once. The chain has TRBV10-2 and TRBJ2-3, with a weak D call TRBD2 (6 bases). Germline CDR1 is WSHSY and CDR2 is SAAADI. The CDR3 consists of 13 residues. V dropped 10 bases and J dropped 0 bases, with 11 bases sitting between them. CDR3 nucleotide sequence: TGCGCCACCGGACTATCTAGCACAGATACGCAGTATTTT. Protein: CATGLSSTDTQYF.

This clone showed up just once. The V call is TRBV9, the J call TRBJ2-2; 11 positions agree with TRBD1. V was pared by 2 bases and J by 4 bases, with 7 bases of the junction left unmatched. Germline V CDR1 and CDR2: SGDLS, YYNGEE. This CDR3 is 17 amino acids long. CDR3 bases: TGTGCCAGCAGCGTTAAGGCCGGGACAGGGGGCACCGGGGAGCTGTTTTTT. This codes for CASSVKAGTGGTGELFF.

The chain joins TRBV20-1 to TRBJ2-7; D remains unclear. Trimming took off 1 base at V and 10 bases at J, with 8 bases between the two ends. The CDR3 runs to 10 residues. Germline assignment: CDR1 DFQATT and CDR2 SNEGSKA (reference sequence). The CDR3 DNA is TGCAGTGCTAGAGGAGATGGACAGTACTTC. Translated: CSARGDGQYF.